This is a list of T cell receptor beta chains from one sample in a study of beta chain features in type 1 diabetes. Repertoires were generated with immunoSEQ multiplex PCR, while TCRdb's copy carries only in-frame clones and drops some. The table has around 100,000 clones, under 30% seen once; the top ten hold less than 0.65%. The sequenced sample consisted of central memory CD4+ T cells from blood. The receptors were gathered from a young woman with type 1 diabetes. The conserved cysteine and the conserved F or W are not part of the CDR3 here. Each record gives: J gene, V gene, CDR3 protein.

J gene: TRBJ2-1; V gene: TRBV6-5; CDR3 protein: ASSYVAGVGSEQF
J gene: TRBJ2-3; V gene: TRBV5-1; CDR3 protein: ASSPGLAGATDTQY
J gene: TRBJ1-2; V gene: TRBV7-2; CDR3 protein: ASSLVVTGDYGYT
J gene: TRBJ2-5; V gene: TRBV5-1; CDR3 protein: ASSPTSGSSETQY
J gene: TRBJ2-3; V gene: TRBV7-6; CDR3 protein: ASSLRTGMADTQY
J gene: TRBJ1-2; V gene: TRBV28; CDR3 protein: ASSRGLGYT
J gene: TRBJ1-1; V gene: TRBV7-9; CDR3 protein: ASSPRQGNTEAF
J gene: TRBJ2-7; V gene: TRBV2; CDR3 protein: ASEGGGSTPEQY
J gene: TRBJ1-3; V gene: TRBV5-4; CDR3 protein: ASSETRGRGNTIY
J gene: TRBJ2-4; V gene: TRBV5-1; CDR3 protein: ASSSNPPGTGGNIQY
J gene: TRBJ2-5; V gene: TRBV9; CDR3 protein: ASSDRLAGGQETQY
J gene: TRBJ1-1; V gene: TRBV5-1; CDR3 protein: ASSRAPTGEAF
J gene: TRBJ2-5; V gene: TRBV11-3; CDR3 protein: ASSPGLGGAETQY
J gene: TRBJ1-2; V gene: TRBV6-5; CDR3 protein: ASSWGLSNYGYT
J gene: TRBJ1-2; V gene: TRBV18; CDR3 protein: ASSLNRAPNYGYT
J gene: TRBJ1-1; V gene: TRBV5-1; CDR3 protein: ASSETGLDTEAF
J gene: TRBJ1-4; V gene: TRBV4-2; CDR3 protein: ASSPGDRSEKLF
J gene: TRBJ2-5; V gene: TRBV11-2; CDR3 protein: ASSRGGRPETQY
J gene: TRBJ1-3; V gene: TRBV28; CDR3 protein: ASSSPSFSGNTIY
J gene: TRBJ2-4; V gene: TRBV21-1; CDR3 protein: ASSQDRALAKNIQY
J gene: TRBJ2-7; V gene: TRBV6-5; CDR3 protein: ASSYSGTANSYEQY
J gene: TRBJ2-3; V gene: TRBV29-1; CDR3 protein: SVDLGTARDTQY
J gene: TRBJ2-5; V gene: TRBV5-6; CDR3 protein: ASSPDRGAETQY
J gene: TRBJ2-1; V gene: TRBV30; CDR3 protein: AWTPTGGRAYNEQF
J gene: TRBJ2-5; V gene: TRBV7-2; CDR3 protein: ASSLVEETQY
J gene: TRBJ1-2; V gene: TRBV7-9; CDR3 protein: ASSSTEGSSGYT
J gene: TRBJ2-1; V gene: TRBV18; CDR3 protein: ASSKVGTTDNEQF
J gene: TRBJ2-3; V gene: TRBV5-6; CDR3 protein: ASRRDSEDTQY
J gene: TRBJ1-2; V gene: TRBV28; CDR3 protein: ASSLQDYGYT
J gene: TRBJ1-5; V gene: TRBV7-9; CDR3 protein: ASSLGDSSNQPQH
J gene: TRBJ2-3; V gene: TRBV5-5; CDR3 protein: ASSLEWPTDTQY
J gene: TRBJ2-5; V gene: TRBV5-4; CDR3 protein: ASSKVGGRRETQY
J gene: TRBJ1-1; V gene: TRBV14; CDR3 protein: ASSQAGGLGTEAF
J gene: TRBJ2-7; V gene: TRBV2; CDR3 protein: ASSEVAGVEQY
J gene: TRBJ2-7; V gene: TRBV29-1; CDR3 protein: SASAGGYEQY
J gene: TRBJ1-5; V gene: TRBV6-5; CDR3 protein: ASGSQGNQPQH
J gene: TRBJ1-2; V gene: TRBV5-5; CDR3 protein: ASGQGFLYGYT
J gene: TRBJ2-3; V gene: TRBV6-6; CDR3 protein: ASSYSGTDSTDTQY
J gene: TRBJ2-5; V gene: TRBV9; CDR3 protein: ASSVGGGETQY
J gene: TRBJ2-1; V gene: TRBV4-1; CDR3 protein: ASSHPGLAGGPDHNEQF
J gene: TRBJ2-1; V gene: TRBV1; CDR3 protein: TSSPILAVFYNEQF
J gene: TRBJ2-2; V gene: TRBV13; CDR3 protein: ASSLGQVRGTGELF
J gene: TRBJ2-1; V gene: TRBV11-3; CDR3 protein: ASYTSGSNEQF
J gene: TRBJ2-7; V gene: TRBV25-1; CDR3 protein: ASSELGQGYEQY
J gene: TRBJ2-5; V gene: TRBV5-5; CDR3 protein: ASSLWTGLSQETQY
J gene: TRBJ2-2; V gene: TRBV4-1; CDR3 protein: ASSQPLSTGELF
J gene: TRBJ2-2; V gene: TRBV11-2; CDR3 protein: ASSSRGELF
J gene: TRBJ1-1; V gene: TRBV29-1; CDR3 protein: SVEGDRENTEAF
J gene: TRBJ2-3; V gene: TRBV5-1; CDR3 protein: ASSLDRGDTDTQY
J gene: TRBJ2-2; V gene: TRBV18; CDR3 protein: ASSQLKGIGELF
J gene: TRBJ1-2; V gene: TRBV2; CDR3 protein: ASTGQGVYGYT
J gene: TRBJ2-1; V gene: TRBV5-1; CDR3 protein: ASSWAAGSSYNEQF
J gene: TRBJ2-5; V gene: TRBV7-2; CDR3 protein: ASSPSRGETQY